The entry below gives a single T cell receptor beta chain sequence along with its context. Its antigen is unidentified. The sample belongs to a study of cytomegalovirus exposure and HLA in healthy donors. Unrecorded immune exposure was likely among donors, who were nominally healthy when sampled. Germline V lookup: CDR1 MNHEY, CDR2 SVGAGI. The CDR3 length is 12 residues. Trimming pared 5 bases from V and 3 bases from J, leaving 5 bases between. The PCR made use of 60 Vbeta and 13 Jbeta primers. Clones were read by immunoSEQ multiplex PCR, and TCRdb kept only the in-frame ones, dropping some. The table records around 110,000 clones, about 80% of them present only once. Study-wide results and caveats: Most sequenced TCRs were rare (though some public TCRs occurred in many donors). Excluded were some V segments that proved indistinguishable, including TRBV6-2 and TRBV6-3. A highly shared variant cluster was judged a likely technical artifact.

V and J are TRBV6-5 and TRBJ2-1; D gene unclear. The sequence was collected from a man aged 25-40 years in good health and CMV-seropositive. The specimen was PBMCs. The CDR3 DNA reads as TGTGCCAGCAGTGCGGACTACAATGAGCAGTTCTTC. Protein sequence: CASSADYNEQFF.